This T cell receptor beta chain was identified in a study of blood T cells in healthy people across ages. Primed by a sample-barcoded 5' primer and a J-beta primer mix, a second PCR proceeded for roughly 7 to 11 cycles. A tag from a template-switch adaptor with 12 random nucleotides marked each cDNA molecule. MiXCR, run by TCRdb on the 5' RACE reads, gives a single entry per CDR3 protein. The sample carries some 1,500,000 distinct CDR3 sequences, roughly 43% recorded once. Remarks on this clonotype: Its antigen remains unknown.

In terms of origin and age, donors were healthy Caucasian individuals from Russia aged roughly 6 to 100. Total RNA amounts of at least 5.5 micrograms were extracted per sample. The CDR3 has 13 amino acids. The V end was cut by 0 bases, the J end by 4 bases, with 7 bases between. CDR1 and CDR2 from the germline V gene are SGDLS and YYNGEE. Study observations and caveats: Estimated diversity across one million T cells was deemed an underestimate.

This sequence joins TRBV9 and TRBJ1-2; no reliable D call. Source material: blood. This clonotype was sampled from a woman aged 18-35 years in good health. Here the CDR3 DNA reads TGTGCCAGCAGCGTAGACTTAGGCTATGGCTACACCTTC. Protein: CASSVDLGYGYTF. The full variable domain, with the rest looked up from reference TRBV9 and TRBJ1-2, is DSGVTQTPKHLITATGQRVTLRCSPRSGDLSVYWYQQSLDQGLQFLIQYYNGEERAKGNILERFSAQQFPDLHSELNLSSLELGDSALYFCASSVDLGYGYTFGSGTRLTVV.